A selection of T cell receptor beta chains follows, all from one sample in a study of monozygotic twins with inflammatory bowel disease. Each CDR3 protein gets one entry in TCRdb, which reprocessed the 5' RACE reads and gives no DNA. Its table lists some 330,000 distinct CDR3 sequences. Material for sequencing was blood. The source is a human donor with ulcerative colitis or Crohn's disease, or a healthy co-twin of an affected twin (not recorded which). The CDR3 runs from the conserved cysteine through the conserved F or W.

V gene	CDR3 length	J gene	CDR3 protein
TRBV20-1	14	TRBJ2-6	CSARDRPGANVLTF
TRBV20-1	16	TRBJ2-1	CSASGLAGGAANEQFF
TRBV6-2/TRBV6-3	13	TRBJ2-7	CASSSRGTGWRYF
TRBV20-1	13	TRBJ2-1	CSARAGFLNEQFF
TRBV7-2	13	TRBJ1-1	CASSLGGWTEAFF
TRBV10-1	14	TRBJ2-1	CASTKAGWDGEQFF
TRBV12-3/TRBV12-4	16	TRBJ2-4	CASSPGLAGHKNIQYF
TRBV12-3/TRBV12-4	14	TRBJ2-7	CASSSGTASYEQYF
TRBV6-5	18	TRBJ1-6	CASSWTGVPSSYNSPLHF
TRBV6-1	14	TRBJ2-3	CASKHRDSTDTQYF
TRBV7-2	16	TRBJ2-3	CASSTGQGSSTDTQYF
TRBV12-3/TRBV12-4	14	TRBJ2-1	CASSRDSEANEQFF
TRBV4-2	17	TRBJ2-1	CASSQVPQSGRANEQFF
TRBV14	12	TRBJ2-1	CASSQVVYEQFF
TRBV20-1	14	TRBJ2-3	CSGDWEGRTDTQYF
TRBV5-6	16	TRBJ2-2	CASSLTSGGNTGELFF
TRBV7-9	14	TRBJ2-7	CATSTSGRVGEQYF
TRBV18	14	TRBJ2-7	CASSLLAGAGEQYF
TRBV11-1	18	TRBJ1-3	CASSPFGWGQEIGNTIYF
TRBV20-1	11	TRBJ2-7	CSVEGRYEQYF
TRBV7-9	16	TRBJ2-5	CASSLKYGSGVETQYF
TRBV5-1	13	TRBJ2-7	CASSLLTNYEQYF
TRBV29-1	14	TRBJ2-1	CSGVTSGVYNEQFF
TRBV20-1	14	TRBJ2-2	CSASQRGGRWELFF
TRBV6-1	13	TRBJ2-1	CASSETANNEQFF
TRBV6-2/TRBV6-3	17	TRBJ2-3	CVSSPRTSGSMTDTQYF
TRBV5-1	17	TRBJ2-5	CASSLFSGATSQETQYF
TRBV5-4	15	TRBJ2-6	CASSRTGLRANVLTF
TRBV20-1	14	TRBJ2-7	CSARVAGGQYEQYF
TRBV29-1	15	TRBJ2-2	CSVPGQGAVGGELFF
TRBV12-3/TRBV12-4	12	TRBJ2-7	CASSPTSREQYF
TRBV3-1	13	TRBJ1-5	CASSQARNQPQHF
TRBV7-9	13	TRBJ1-6	CASSLGSGSPLHF
TRBV28	17	TRBJ2-3	CASGRTGHRAITDTQYF
TRBV28	15	TRBJ1-2	CASSLLQASNYGYTF
TRBV3-1	16	TRBJ1-5	CASSQDADRGRQPQHF
TRBV30	13	TRBJ2-5	CAWRMRDGETQYF
TRBV6-1	14	TRBJ1-3	CASSTGDSGNTIYF
TRBV7-8	15	TRBJ2-1	CASSPDRGVYNEQFF
TRBV10-1	16	TRBJ2-1	CASSRGRDRNYNEQFF
TRBV24-1	13	TRBJ2-3	CATSEQRPDTQYF
TRBV25-1	14	TRBJ1-6	CASRQGSYNSPLHF